Listed here is a single T cell receptor beta chain. This entry comes from a study of blood T cell repertoires in COVID-19. Across the whole study: Samples representing acute and convalescent COVID-19 were sourced from the United States, Italy and Spain. From T cells, B-cell-depleted T cells, or PBMCs came the material, which was cDNA or gDNA.

Per the authors' pipeline: Quantification of nucleated cells was approximated via reference gene primer amplification. Sequencing used immunoSEQ multiplex PCR; TCRdb keeps in-frame clones, though not all of them. The V and J calls and clone size are taken from that table; D and trimming were inferred from the DNA. In the table there are about 310,000 clones, around 87% of which are singletons. This CDR3 is 16 amino acids long. V gave up 5 bases and J gave up 7 bases; unmatched junction bases: 14. In germline, CDR1 is MDHEN, CDR2 SYDVKM. A Seattle source enrolled patients during active infection and followed them longitudinally.

The chain uses TRBV28 and TRBJ2-4; 7 bases fit TRBD1. Sequencing used peripheral blood. The receptor's source is a woman aged 40 to 55 with COVID-19, enrolled during active disease. The CDR3 reads CASSPMKGARHNIQYF. DNA of the CDR3: TGTGCCAGCAGTCCGATGAAGGGGGCGAGACATAACATTCAGTACTTC.